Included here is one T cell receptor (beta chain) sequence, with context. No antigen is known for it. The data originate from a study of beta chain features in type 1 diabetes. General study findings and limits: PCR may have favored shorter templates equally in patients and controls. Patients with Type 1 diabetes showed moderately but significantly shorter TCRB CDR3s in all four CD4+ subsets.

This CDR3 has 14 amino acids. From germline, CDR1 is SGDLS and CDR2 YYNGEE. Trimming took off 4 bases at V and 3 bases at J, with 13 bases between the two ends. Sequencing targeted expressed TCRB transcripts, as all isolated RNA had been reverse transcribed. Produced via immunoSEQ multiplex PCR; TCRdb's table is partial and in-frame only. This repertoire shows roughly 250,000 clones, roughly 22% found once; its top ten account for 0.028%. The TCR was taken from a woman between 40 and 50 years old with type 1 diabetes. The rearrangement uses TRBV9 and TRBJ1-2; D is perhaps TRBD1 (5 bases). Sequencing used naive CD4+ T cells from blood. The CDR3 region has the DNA TGTGCCAGCAGCCCCGCGGGGGTTCACTATGGCTACACCTTC. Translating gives CASSPAGVHYGYTF.